Shown below are 28 T cell receptor beta chains from a single sample sequenced in a study of shared clonotypes between healthy human individuals (dated by TCRdb to the early 2020s). The library was produced with the immunoSEQ multiplex PCR assay. TCRdb's version of the immuneACCESS table is confined to in-frame rearrangements and falls short of the full clone set. An unresolved V gene accounts for under half of the shortfall where checked; the remainder is of unknown origin. The sample has 2 million to 2.5 million clones on record, roughly 95% of them singletons. In total, the top ten clones hold roughly 0.13% of the sample. The material sequenced was naive CD4+ T cells sorted from blood. The cell subset or site label here, explained by the study, means: CD45RA+ positively selected. The receptors here all came from a man between 18 and 35 years old in good health.

This chain's CDR3 is CASSSSDRGLTGELFF. The CDR3, as DNA: TGTGCCAGCTCATCCTCGGACAGGGGGCTAACCGGGGAGCTGTTTTTT. The chain recombines TRBV18 with TRBJ2-2; 11 bases line up with TRBD1. After removal of 5 bases from V and 5 bases from J, the junction contained 7 bases not matched to a gene. CDR3 length: 16 residues. Germline V gene data show CDR1 as KGHSH and CDR2 as LQKENI.

The chain employs TRBV9 and TRBJ1-3; weak D call: TRBD1 (6 bases). CDR3 size: 19 residues. Deletions cut 7 bases from V and 0 bases from J, with 26 bases between. Per the germline V gene, CDR1 is SGDLS and CDR2 is YYNGEE. The CDR3 nucleotides read TGTGCCAGCGGTCAAGGGGGGGCAGGAGCCCTTCTCTCTGGAAACACCATATATTTT. This sequence encodes CASGQGGAGALLSGNTIYF.

The V and J genes are TRBV7-2 and TRBJ2-7; D is undetermined. The CDR3 has 14 amino acids. Trimming shortened V by 5 bases and J by 5 bases, and 16 bases separated the two germline ends. The germline V gene encodes CDR1 SGHTA and CDR2 FQGNSA. This CDR3 reads CASSPYGLVDEQYF. The CDR3 region has the DNA TGTGCCAGCAGCCCCTACGGGCTGGTGGACGAGCAGTACTTC.

This chain joins TRBV27 and TRBJ1-2, with TRBD1 identical over 10 bases. After removal of 6 bases from V and 8 bases from J, the junction contained 6 bases not matched to a gene. There are 13 residues in the CDR3. Germline CDR1 MNHEY, CDR2 SMNVEV (reference sequence). Here the CDR3 DNA reads TGTGCCAGCAGCCGACAGGGGGCGGTCGGCTACACCTTC. It codes for CASSRQGAVGYTF.

The chain uses TRBV10-2 and TRBJ1-1; possibly TRBD1 for D (6 bases). V was trimmed by 8 bases and J by 4 bases, leaving 17 bases between them. From germline, CDR1 is WSHSY and CDR2 SAAADI. The CDR3 is made up of 14 amino acids. The CDR3 sequence: CASLKRQGLTEAFF. CDR3 nucleotides: TGCGCCAGCTTAAAGAGGCAGGGGCTCACTGAAGCTTTCTTT.

The chain joins TRBV7-9 to TRBJ1-5, with unresolved D. V lost 2 bases, J lost 0 bases, and 11 bases lay in between. CDR1 is SEHNR and CDR2 is FQNEAQ in the germline V gene (reference sequence). The CDR3 has 16 amino acids. The CDR3 sequence: CASSLLGEGSNQPQHF. CDR3 DNA: TGTGCCAGCAGCTTACTCGGGGAGGGTAGCAATCAGCCCCAGCATTTT.

The genes are TRBV19 and TRBJ1-2; TRBD1 is a possible D gene (6 bases). CDR1 LNHDA and CDR2 SQIVND come from the germline V gene (reference sequence). This CDR3 region has 15 residues. Between the trimmed V and J ends, which lost 7 bases and 1 base, there was a span of 16 bases. Written as DNA, the CDR3 is TGTGCCAGTACCCAACCCCAGGGGATTAACTATGGCTACACCTTC. This encodes CASTQPQGINYGYTF.

A remark on this clone: This sample also contains other DNA sequences that code for the same CDR3. CDR3 coding DNA: TGTGCCAGCAGCTTAGGGGGCCGCTACGAAAAACTGTTTTTT. Translated: CASSLGGRYEKLFF. The chain links TRBV5-6 to TRBJ1-4; 7 bases line up with TRBD1. The length of the CDR3 is 14 residues. From germline, CDR1 is SGHDT and CDR2 YYEEEE. The V gene end was trimmed by 2 bases and the J gene end by 8 bases; junction bases not matched to a gene: 6. Supplemented by reference TRBV5-6 and TRBJ1-4, the full variable domain reads DAGVTQSPTHLIKTRGQQVTLRCSPKSGHDTVSWYQQALGQGPQFIFQYYEEEERQRGNFPDRFSGHQFPNYSSELNVNALLLGDSALYLCASSLGGRYEKLFFGSGTQLSVL.

CDR3 residues: CASSDRTGKYF. In DNA, the CDR3 is TGTGCCAGCAGTGACCGGACAGGGAAGTACTTC. V gene TRBV28 combines with J gene TRBJ2-7; TRBD1 matches 8 bases. Trimming took 5 bases from V and 11 from J; bases not matched to a gene: 5. Germline lookup yields CDR1 MDHEN and CDR2 SYDVKM. The CDR3 has 11 residues. The full variable domain, in which reference TRBV28 and TRBJ2-7 provide the parts outside the CDR3, is DVKVTQSSRYLVKRTGEKVFLECVQDMDHENMFWYRQDPGLGLRLIYFSYDVKMKEKGDIPEGYSVSREKKERFSLILESASTNQTSMYLCASSDRTGKYFGPGTRLTVT.

DNA of the CDR3: TGTGCCAGCAGTTACTGGCAGACCTCCTACAATGAGCAGTTCTTC. Translation: CASSYWQTSYNEQFF. The chain recombines TRBV6-5 with TRBJ2-1; D gene uncertain. V was cut by 1 base and J by 0 bases, with 7 bases left in between. The V gene's germline CDR1 is MNHEY and CDR2 SVGAGI. The CDR3 sequence is 15 residues long.

The rearrangement joins TRBV6-1 to TRBJ1-1; D remains unclear. Trimming pared 1 base from V and 1 base from J, leaving 10 bases between. CDR1 is MNHNS and CDR2 is SASEGT in the germline V gene. The CDR3 has 15 amino acids. CDR3 in amino acids: CASSEVGRGNTEAFF. For the CDR3, the DNA is TGTGCCAGCAGTGAAGTTGGACGTGGGAACACTGAAGCTTTCTTT.

The genes are TRBV6-6 and TRBJ2-7, with a possible D match to TRBD2 (6 bases). Between the trimmed V and J ends, which lost 0 bases and 6 bases, there was a span of 12 bases. This CDR3 is built from 14 residues. Germline V lookup: CDR1 MNHNY, CDR2 SVGAGI (reference sequence). CDR3 sequence (DNA): TGTGCCAGCAGTTACTCGAGGGCGCGGGGCGAGCAGTACTTC. Amino acid sequence: CASSYSRARGEQYF.

The chain carries TRBV19 and TRBJ1-1; D is undetermined. Per the germline V gene, CDR1 is LNHDA and CDR2 is SQIVND (reference sequence). This CDR3 spans 16 amino acids. Trimming took off 3 bases at V and 2 bases at J, with 16 bases between the two ends. CDR3 nucleotides: TGTGCCAGTAGTATTGACTCCAAATTCTACAACACTGAAGCTTTCTTT. Translation: CASSIDSKFYNTEAFF.

To note about this clone: Other DNA variants within this sample encode the same CDR3. The chain recombines TRBV5-1 with TRBJ2-3, with D unclear. V shed 0 bases and J shed 2 bases, with 7 bases lying between them. Germline V lookup: CDR1 SGHRS, CDR2 YFSETQ. This CDR3 has 14 residues. The CDR3 DNA follows: TGCGCCAGCAGCTTGGCCGCAAACACAGATACGCAGTATTTT. It yields the protein CASSLAANTDTQYF. The full variable domain, rest sourced from reference TRBV5-1 and TRBJ2-3, is KAGVTQTPRYLIKTRGQQVTLSCSPISGHRSVSWYQQTPGQGLQFLFEYFSETQRNKGNFPGRFSGRQFSNSRSEMNVSTLELGDSALYLCASSLAANTDTQYFGPGTRLTVL.

The rearrangement joins TRBV30 to TRBJ2-7; 7 bases are a match to TRBD2. CDR1 and CDR2 (germline): GTSNPN, SVGIG (reference sequence). This CDR3 region has 13 residues. The trim removed 7 bases at V and 2 bases at J, leaving 8 bases unmatched. Here the CDR3 reads CASMGGGAYEQYF. The CDR3, as DNA: TGTGCCTCGATGGGGGGAGGGGCCTACGAGCAGTACTTC.

The V gene is TRBV7-2, the J gene TRBJ2-2, with 9 bases lining up with TRBD2. Germline trimming cut 3 bases from V and 3 bases from J; bases unmatched to any gene: 8. The CDR3 has 17 residues. CDR1 is SGHTA and CDR2 is FQGNSA in the germline V gene. The CDR3 loop reads CASSFGTSGRYTGELFF. The CDR3 DNA sequence: TGTGCCAGCAGCTTCGGTACGAGCGGGAGGTACACCGGGGAGCTGTTTTTT.

The chain uses TRBV5-1 and TRBJ2-7; D may be TRBD2 (7 bases). V was clipped by 3 bases and J by 0 bases, with 13 bases between them. From germline, CDR1 is SGHRS and CDR2 YFSETQ. There are 15 residues in the CDR3. CDR3 loop: CASSWGGDSSYEQYF. The CDR3 DNA sequence: TGCGCCAGCAGCTGGGGGGGCGACAGCTCCTACGAGCAGTACTTC.

This clone appeared a single time. The chain links TRBV15 to TRBJ1-5; 7 bases fit TRBD1. V lost 0 bases to trimming and J lost 9 bases; unmatched junction nucleotides: 11. The length of the CDR3 is 16 residues. From germline, CDR1 is LNHNV and CDR2 YYDKDF (reference sequence). For the CDR3, the DNA is TGTGCCACCAGCAGAGATCGAGGACAGGCGGCAAGGCCCCAGCATTTT. Protein sequence: CATSRDRGQAARPQHF.

V gene TRBV7-9 combines with J gene TRBJ1-2, with D uncertain. Germline V gene lookup returns CDR1 SEHNR and CDR2 FQNEAQ (reference sequence). V was shortened by 4 bases and J by 4 bases, with 13 bases between the two germline ends. This CDR3 is 14 amino acids long. As DNA, the CDR3 is TGTGCCAGCAGCTCGGCCGTGGTGGGCTATGGCTACACCTTC. Translation gives CASSSAVVGYGYTF.

This clone was observed a single time. This sequence joins TRBV7-6 and TRBJ2-6, with unresolved D. The CDR3 sequence is 17 residues long. In germline, CDR1 is SGHVS, CDR2 FNYEAQ. The V end lost 5 bases, the J end lost 2 bases, and 16 bases lay between the germline ends. The CDR3 nucleotides read TGTGCCAGCAGCCCAATAGGAGCTGGGACTGGGGCCAACGTCCTGACTTTC. Its protein product is CASSPIGAGTGANVLTF.

The V and J genes are TRBV28 and TRBJ1-2, with D unclear. This CDR3 has 14 amino acids. Between the trimmed V and J ends, which lost 2 bases and 5 bases, there was a span of 12 bases. The V gene's germline CDR1 is MDHEN and CDR2 SYDVKM. CDR3 loop: CASSLRRPNYGYTF. The CDR3 coding sequence is TGTGCCAGCAGTTTAAGGCGACCCAATTATGGCTACACCTTC.

This chain links TRBV7-9 with TRBJ1-6; no definite D call. This CDR3 comprises 15 residues. V lost 8 bases and J lost 7, with 18 bases in between. Germline CDR1 SEHNR, CDR2 FQNEAQ (reference sequence). Here the CDR3 reads CASGALGDSNSPLHF. DNA of the CDR3: TGTGCCAGCGGAGCTTTGGGAGACTCGAATTCACCCCTCCACTTT. Based on the CDR3 plus reference TRBV7-9 and TRBJ1-6, the full variable domain is DTGVSQNPRHKITKRGQNVTFRCDPISEHNRLYWYRQTLGQGPEFLTYFQNEAQLEKSRLLSDRFSAERPKGSFSTLEIQRTEQGDSAMYLCASGALGDSNSPLHFGNGTRLTVT.

The rearrangement links TRBV9 to TRBJ1-1; D remains unclear. Germline V gene lookup returns CDR1 SGDLS and CDR2 YYNGEE. The V end lost 0 bases, the J end lost 9 bases, and 12 bases lay between the germline ends. The CDR3 has 13 residues. The CDR3 bases are TGTGCCAGCAGCGTAGCTCAGGATACGCAAGCTTTCTTT. This translates into CASSVAQDTQAFF. Full variable domain (rest looked up from reference TRBV9 and TRBJ1-1): DSGVTQTPKHLITATGQRVTLRCSPRSGDLSVYWYQQSLDQGLQFLIQYYNGEERAKGNILERFSAQQFPDLHSELNLSSLELGDSALYFCASSVAQDTQAFFGQGTRLTVV.

The V gene is TRBV10-3, the J gene TRBJ1-6, with D perhaps matching TRBD1 (6 bases). The CDR3 totals 15 residues. The ends were cut back, 4 bases at V and 8 bases at J, with 15 bases in the middle. Germline-derived CDR1 and CDR2 are ENHRY and SYGVKD. The CDR3 loop reads CAISVGREGDSPLHF. The DNA of the CDR3 is TGTGCCATCAGTGTGGGCAGGGAGGGGGATTCACCCCTCCACTTT.

About this clone itself: Other nucleotide sequences in the sample specify the same CDR3. The rearrangement uses TRBV27 and TRBJ1-3, with TRBD1 matching over 11 bases. J lost 3 bases, V lost 8 bases, and 0 bases had no gene match. The CDR3 is 13 amino acids. The germline V gene encodes CDR1 MNHEY and CDR2 SMNVEV (reference sequence). CDR3 protein: CASGTGGGNTIYF. The CDR3 coding sequence is TGTGCCAGCGGGACAGGGGGTGGAAACACCATATATTTT.

J is TRBJ2-5 and V is TRBV29-1; the D gene is possibly TRBD2 (5 bases). Germline V gives CDR1 SQVTM, CDR2 ANQGSEA. The CDR3 covers 11 residues. The ends were cut back, 1 base at V and 6 bases at J, with 6 bases in the middle. CDR3 loop: CSVEGGKTQYF. CDR3 coding DNA: TGCAGCGTTGAAGGAGGGAAGACCCAGTACTTC.

As concerns this clone: The sample has other DNA sequences that encode this CDR3 too. The chain couples TRBV7-9 to TRBJ2-2; 8 nucleotides line up with TRBD1. After removal of 5 bases from V and 2 bases from J, the junction contained 4 bases not matched to a gene. Per the germline V gene, CDR1 is SEHNR and CDR2 is FQNEAQ (reference sequence). This CDR3 comprises 15 residues. In DNA, the CDR3 is TGTGCCAGCAGCCGCGGACAGGGAAACACCGGGGAGCTGTTTTTT. Its protein product is CASSRGQGNTGELFF.

The chain carries TRBV11-2 and TRBJ2-2; D uncertain. Deletions cut 5 bases from V and 5 bases from J, with 18 bases between. This CDR3 comprises 16 residues. Germline assignment: CDR1 SGHAT and CDR2 FQNNGV. CDR3 region: CASSPRPTVGTGELFF. Here the CDR3 DNA reads TGTGCCAGCAGCCCCAGGCCAACCGTGGGGACCGGGGAGCTGTTTTTT. Full variable domain (remainder filled in from reference TRBV11-2 and TRBJ2-2): EAGVAQSPRYKIIEKRQSVAFWCNPISGHATLYWYQQILGQGPKLLIQFQNNGVVDDSQLPKDRFSAERLKGVDSTLKIQPAKLEDSAVYLCASSPRPTVGTGELFFGEGSRLTVL.